These T cell receptor beta chains were read from a single sample in a study of blood T cell repertoires in COVID-19. Clones were read by immunoSEQ multiplex PCR, and TCRdb kept only the in-frame ones, dropping some. The sample comprises around 58,000 clones, approximately 82% of which are singletons, and less than 6% rests with the top ten. The sample comprised peripheral blood. These receptors were collected from a human donor in a cohort sampled during active COVID-19. CDR3s include the opening cysteine and the closing phenylalanine or tryptophan. Fields, in order: D gene, J gene, clone size, V gene, CDR3 protein, CDR3 DNA. D genes are given only for firm matches. Size is stated for part of the rows, as once, few or many counts, or as a class when the clone is expanded.

d_call: .; j_call: TRBJ2-4; clone_size: .; v_call: TRBV7-2; cdr3_aa: CASSLAGGKNIQYF; cdr3_nt: TGTGCCAGCAGCTTAGCGGGGGGTAAAAACATTCAGTACTTC
d_call: .; j_call: TRBJ1-2; clone_size: .; v_call: TRBV9; cdr3_aa: CASSVIAGDGNGYTF; cdr3_nt: TGTGCCAGCAGCGTAATCGCAGGGGATGGGAATGGCTACACCTTC
d_call: .; j_call: TRBJ2-6; clone_size: .; v_call: TRBV9; cdr3_aa: CASSVAQGSGANVLTF; cdr3_nt: TGTGCCAGCAGCGTGGCACAGGGATCTGGGGCCAACGTCCTGACTTTC
d_call: .; j_call: TRBJ1-1; clone_size: once; v_call: TRBV18; cdr3_aa: CASSPRGGEAFF; cdr3_nt: TGTGCCAGCTCACCGCGGGGGGGGGAAGCTTTCTTT
d_call: TRBD1; j_call: TRBJ2-1; clone_size: once; v_call: TRBV6-4; cdr3_aa: CASSKRTGFNNEQFF; cdr3_nt: TGTGCCAGCAGTAAGAGGACAGGGTTCAACAATGAGCAGTTCTTC
d_call: .; j_call: TRBJ1-1; clone_size: .; v_call: TRBV6-2/TRBV6-3; cdr3_aa: CASSYRGREAFF; cdr3_nt: TGTGCCAGCAGTTACAGGGGAAGGGAAGCTTTCTTT
d_call: TRBD1; j_call: TRBJ2-7; clone_size: .; v_call: TRBV5-3; cdr3_aa: CARSSADRRGYEQYF; cdr3_nt: TGTGCCAGAAGCTCCGCGGACAGGCGCGGATACGAGCAGTACTTC
d_call: TRBD2; j_call: TRBJ2-5; clone_size: .; v_call: TRBV2; cdr3_aa: CASSEPRSGGAGETQYF; cdr3_nt: TGTGCCAGCAGTGAACCCCGCAGCGGGGGGGCTGGGGAGACCCAGTACTTC
d_call: .; j_call: TRBJ1-3; clone_size: few; v_call: TRBV9; cdr3_aa: CASSPDSPSSGNTIYF; cdr3_nt: TGTGCCAGCAGTCCTGACTCCCCGAGCTCTGGAAACACCATATATTTT
d_call: .; j_call: TRBJ1-2; clone_size: once; v_call: TRBV7-9; cdr3_aa: CASIPPGQTYGYTF; cdr3_nt: TGTGCCAGCATCCCCCCAGGGCAGACCTATGGCTACACCTTC
d_call: .; j_call: TRBJ1-1; clone_size: .; v_call: TRBV28; cdr3_aa: CASSLRGQSNTEAFF; cdr3_nt: TGTGCCAGCAGTTTACGGGGACAAAGCAACACTGAAGCTTTCTTT
d_call: .; j_call: TRBJ1-1; clone_size: .; v_call: TRBV18; cdr3_aa: CASSPRGRLNTEAFF; cdr3_nt: TGTGCCAGCTCACCCCGGGGTCGGCTGAACACTGAAGCTTTCTTT
d_call: .; j_call: TRBJ1-1; clone_size: .; v_call: TRBV12-5; cdr3_aa: CASGTGAGTEAFF; cdr3_nt: TGTGCTAGTGGTACCGGGGCGGGGACTGAAGCTTTCTTT
d_call: .; j_call: TRBJ2-3; clone_size: .; v_call: TRBV7-2; cdr3_aa: CASGPDTFMGDTQYF; cdr3_nt: TGTGCCAGCGGCCCGGACACTTTCATGGGAGATACGCAGTATTTT
d_call: .; j_call: TRBJ2-3; clone_size: .; v_call: TRBV7-9; cdr3_aa: CASSPLGRGGTDTQYF; cdr3_nt: TGTGCCAGCAGCCCCCTTGGGAGGGGGGGAACAGATACGCAGTATTTT
d_call: TRBD1; j_call: TRBJ2-7; clone_size: .; v_call: TRBV6-6; cdr3_aa: CASRATGGSYEQYF; cdr3_nt: TGTGCCAGCAGAGCAACAGGGGGGTCCTACGAGCAGTACTTC
d_call: TRBD1; j_call: TRBJ2-2; clone_size: .; v_call: TRBV28; cdr3_aa: CASSPGQGELFF; cdr3_nt: TGTGCCAGCAGCCCGGGACAGGGGGAGCTGTTTTTT
d_call: .; j_call: TRBJ1-1; clone_size: .; v_call: TRBV12-5; cdr3_aa: CASVNRELDTEAFF; cdr3_nt: TGTGCTAGTGTCAACAGGGAATTGGACACTGAAGCTTTCTTT
d_call: .; j_call: TRBJ1-5; clone_size: .; v_call: TRBV6-5; cdr3_aa: CASSLAGSNQPQHF; cdr3_nt: TGTGCCAGCAGTTTAGCAGGGAGCAATCAGCCCCAGCATTTT
d_call: .; j_call: TRBJ1-1; clone_size: .; v_call: TRBV18; cdr3_aa: CASSPGQGLRTEAFF; cdr3_nt: TGTGCCAGCTCACCGGGGCAGGGGTTAAGGACTGAAGCTTTCTTT
d_call: .; j_call: TRBJ1-5; clone_size: .; v_call: TRBV28; cdr3_aa: CASKNRKAARNSNQPQHF; cdr3_nt: TGTGCCAGCAAGAACCGAAAAGCGGCCCGGAATAGCAATCAGCCCCAGCATTTT
d_call: .; j_call: TRBJ2-3; clone_size: .; v_call: TRBV5-4; cdr3_aa: CASSGPGTDTQYF; cdr3_nt: TGTGCCAGCAGCGGGCCGGGCACAGATACGCAGTATTTT
d_call: .; j_call: TRBJ1-5; clone_size: few; v_call: TRBV5-1; cdr3_aa: CASSLEPGEGQPQHF; cdr3_nt: TGCGCCAGCAGCTTGGAACCGGGGGAGGGTCAGCCCCAGCATTTT
d_call: .; j_call: TRBJ2-3; clone_size: .; v_call: TRBV2; cdr3_aa: CASTNIRDFRTDTQYF; cdr3_nt: TGTGCCAGCACCAATATCCGGGACTTCCGCACAGATACGCAGTATTTT
d_call: TRBD1; j_call: TRBJ1-2; clone_size: .; v_call: TRBV10-2; cdr3_aa: CASRRDRAEGYTF; cdr3_nt: TGCGCCAGCAGACGCGACAGGGCCGAAGGCTACACCTTC
d_call: TRBD1; j_call: TRBJ1-3; clone_size: few; v_call: TRBV9; cdr3_aa: CASSFTGTGGSRSGNTIYF; cdr3_nt: TGTGCCAGCAGCTTCACCGGGACAGGGGGGTCCCGCTCTGGAAACACCATATATTTT
d_call: .; j_call: TRBJ1-4; clone_size: medium-sized; v_call: TRBV30; cdr3_aa: CAWSVLGGEAEKLFF; cdr3_nt: TGTGCCTGGAGTGTACTTGGGGGCGAGGCTGAAAAACTGTTTTTT
d_call: TRBD1; j_call: TRBJ1-2; clone_size: .; v_call: TRBV5-5; cdr3_aa: CASRITGTGGYGYTF; cdr3_nt: TGTGCCAGCAGAATTACCGGGACAGGGGGCTATGGCTACACCTTC
d_call: .; j_call: TRBJ1-2; clone_size: few; v_call: TRBV5-5; cdr3_aa: CASSLWEGRDYGYTF; cdr3_nt: TGTGCCAGCAGCTTGTGGGAGGGCAGAGACTATGGCTACACCTTC
d_call: .; j_call: TRBJ1-2; clone_size: .; v_call: TRBV12-5; cdr3_aa: CASGAGEALGYTF; cdr3_nt: TGTGCTAGTGGGGCCGGGGAGGCTCTTGGCTACACCTTC
d_call: .; j_call: TRBJ2-1; clone_size: .; v_call: TRBV12-3/TRBV12-4; cdr3_aa: CASNLRAYNEQFF; cdr3_nt: TGTGCCAGCAATCTCCGGGCCTACAATGAGCAGTTCTTC
d_call: TRBD1; j_call: TRBJ1-5; clone_size: .; v_call: TRBV19; cdr3_aa: CASGGYRGNQPQHF; cdr3_nt: TGTGCCAGTGGGGGGTACAGGGGTAATCAGCCCCAGCATTTT
d_call: .; j_call: TRBJ1-5; clone_size: .; v_call: TRBV19; cdr3_aa: CASSIESNQPQHF; cdr3_nt: TGTGCCAGTAGTATCGAGTCCAATCAGCCCCAGCATTTT
d_call: .; j_call: TRBJ2-1; clone_size: .; v_call: TRBV4-3; cdr3_aa: CASSLLRSSYNEQFF; cdr3_nt: TGCGCCAGCAGCCTCCTACGTAGCTCCTACAATGAGCAGTTCTTC
d_call: .; j_call: TRBJ2-7; clone_size: .; v_call: TRBV11-2; cdr3_aa: CASSLADYYDEQYF; cdr3_nt: TGTGCCAGCAGCCTCGCGGACTACTATGACGAGCAGTACTTC
d_call: .; j_call: TRBJ1-1; clone_size: .; v_call: TRBV7-9; cdr3_aa: CASSYGGTTEAFF; cdr3_nt: TGTGCCAGCAGCTATGGGGGCACGACTGAAGCTTTCTTT
d_call: .; j_call: TRBJ1-4; clone_size: .; v_call: TRBV5-5; cdr3_aa: CASSVTGKGDEKLFF; cdr3_nt: TGTGCCAGCAGCGTAACAGGGAAGGGGGATGAAAAACTGTTTTTT
d_call: .; j_call: TRBJ2-5; clone_size: .; v_call: TRBV5-4; cdr3_aa: CASSSVETQYF; cdr3_nt: TGTGCCAGCAGCTCAGTTGAGACCCAGTACTTC
d_call: .; j_call: TRBJ2-5; clone_size: .; v_call: TRBV7-2; cdr3_aa: CASSLGLPVQETQYF; cdr3_nt: TGTGCCAGCAGCTTGGGACTCCCAGTCCAAGAGACCCAGTACTTC